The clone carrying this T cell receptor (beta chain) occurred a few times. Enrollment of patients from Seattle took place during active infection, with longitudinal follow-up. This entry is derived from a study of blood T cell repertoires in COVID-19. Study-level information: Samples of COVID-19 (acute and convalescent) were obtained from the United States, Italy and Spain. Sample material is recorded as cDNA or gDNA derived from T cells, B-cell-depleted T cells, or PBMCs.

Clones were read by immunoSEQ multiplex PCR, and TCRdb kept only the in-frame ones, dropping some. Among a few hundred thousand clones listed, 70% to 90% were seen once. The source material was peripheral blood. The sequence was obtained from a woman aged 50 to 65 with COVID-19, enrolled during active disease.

The CDR3 DNA follows: TGTGCCAGCAGGAAAACAGGGGGCAATCAGCCCCAGCATTTT. Translated, it gives CASRKTGGNQPQHF. The J gene is TRBJ1-5, the V gene TRBV28; 7 bases map to TRBD1. With 6 bases clipped from V and 2 bases from J, the junction kept 4 bases outside the gene matches. Germline V gene sequence: CDR1 MDHEN, CDR2 SYDVKM. The CDR3 sequence is 14 residues long.